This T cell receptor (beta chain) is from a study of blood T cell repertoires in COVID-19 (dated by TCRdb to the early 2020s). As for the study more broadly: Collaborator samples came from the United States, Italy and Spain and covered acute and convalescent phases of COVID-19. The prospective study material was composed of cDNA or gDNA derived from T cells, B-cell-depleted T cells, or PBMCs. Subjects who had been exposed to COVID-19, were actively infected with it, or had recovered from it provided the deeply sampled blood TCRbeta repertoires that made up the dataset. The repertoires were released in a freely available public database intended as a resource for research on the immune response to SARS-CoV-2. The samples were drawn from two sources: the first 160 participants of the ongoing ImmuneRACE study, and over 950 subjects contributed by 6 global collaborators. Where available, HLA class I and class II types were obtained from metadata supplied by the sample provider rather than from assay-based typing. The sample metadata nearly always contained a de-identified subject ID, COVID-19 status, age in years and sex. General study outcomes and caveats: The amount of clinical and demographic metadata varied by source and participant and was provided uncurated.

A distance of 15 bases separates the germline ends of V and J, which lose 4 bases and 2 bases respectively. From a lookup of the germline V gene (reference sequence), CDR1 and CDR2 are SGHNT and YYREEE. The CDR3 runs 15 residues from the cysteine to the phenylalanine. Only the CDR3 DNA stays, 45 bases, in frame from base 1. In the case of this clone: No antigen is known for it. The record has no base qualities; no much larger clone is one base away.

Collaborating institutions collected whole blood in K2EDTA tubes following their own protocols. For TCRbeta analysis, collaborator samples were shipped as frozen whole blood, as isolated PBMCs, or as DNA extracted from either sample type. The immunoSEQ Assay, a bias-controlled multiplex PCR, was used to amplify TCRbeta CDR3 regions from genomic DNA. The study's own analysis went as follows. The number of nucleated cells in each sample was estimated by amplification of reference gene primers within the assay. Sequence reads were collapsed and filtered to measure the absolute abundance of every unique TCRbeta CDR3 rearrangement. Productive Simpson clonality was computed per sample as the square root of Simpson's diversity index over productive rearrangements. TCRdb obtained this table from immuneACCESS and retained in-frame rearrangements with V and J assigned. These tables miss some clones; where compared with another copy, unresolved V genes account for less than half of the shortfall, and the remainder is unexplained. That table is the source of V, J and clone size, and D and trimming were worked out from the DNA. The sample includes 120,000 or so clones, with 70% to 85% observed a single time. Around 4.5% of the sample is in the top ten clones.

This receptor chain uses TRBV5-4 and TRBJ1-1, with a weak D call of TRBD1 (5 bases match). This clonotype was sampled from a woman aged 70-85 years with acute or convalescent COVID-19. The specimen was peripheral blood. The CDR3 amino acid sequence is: CASSPGSQGNTEAFF. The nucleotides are TGTGCCAGCAGCCCCGGGAGTCAGGGTAACACTGAAGCTTTCTTT.